This TCR beta chain was found in a study of CD4 T cells in relation to SARS-CoV-2 and coronaviruses (dated by TCRdb to about 2021). About the study as a whole: In the ViraFEST assay, PBMCs were cultured with antigen for about eleven days, after which TCR beta CDR3s were sequenced to identify antigen-specific clonal expansions. Memory CD4+ T cell crossreactivity between SARS-CoV-2 and common cold coronavirus spike proteins was assessed at the TCR clonotype level in the study. The Adaptive Biotechnologies TCR-sequencing kit was used for samples from a few pre-COVID donors and for the naive versus memory experiments, whereas the other data were Illumina-based. For other donors in the study, expansion assays were sequenced with a different, Illumina-based TCR-beta assay. Shared crossreactive spike epitopes were mapped to their HLA restriction using patient-derived lymphoblastoid cell lines. The negative reference condition was either a culture with an HIV-1 Nef peptide pool or a culture with no peptide. What the authors observed across the whole study: In about 71% of donors, memory CD4+ clonotypes turned up that crossrecognized SARS-CoV-2 and at least one common cold coronavirus spike. Since the crossreactivity analysis centred on spike protein, crossreactivity against other viral proteins was not assessed. Significantly weaker SARS-CoV-2-driven expansion was shown by crossreactive clones than by monoreactive clones, consistent with antigenic imprinting. Pre-pandemic and post-infection samples were not both contributed by any donor, so tracing of the source of pre-existing responses was limited. Small numbers of patients and of tested TCRs were a limitation of the study.

CD4+ T cells from unexposed donors were collected before the COVID-19 pandemic (2011-2018). After about 10 days of culture, CD4+ T cells were isolated with the EasySep CD4+ T cell isolation kit. Unexposed donor CD4+ T cells were tested for reactivity to SARS-CoV-2 S and N and four common cold coronavirus spike pools, as cell number allowed. Each well held about 2 million PBMCs cultured in IMDM containing approximately 5.4% human AB serum and 10 IU/ml IL-2. Half of the culture medium was replaced with fresh IL-2-containing medium on days 3 and 7. Triplicate replicate wells were generally used for each peptide culture condition. Leukapheresis product for the unexposed donors was purchased commercially. Ficoll-Paque PLUS gradient centrifugation was used to isolate PBMCs from either whole blood or leukapheresis product. PBMCs were either cryopreserved at -140 degrees C or used fresh in the expansion assay. The QIAamp Micro DNA Kit was used to extract genomic DNA from the CD4+ T cells.

Libraries were prepared through the immunoSEQ multiplex PCR assay. On the study's bioinformatics: During preprocessing, nonproductive sequences were removed, along with CDR3s that did not begin with C, did not end with F or W, or were shorter than 7 amino acids. Antigen-specific clonotypes were called with the MANAFEST web app on the basis of expansion relative to the reference and to other culture wells. A clone was considered positive if significant expansion relative to the reference culture was observed in 2 of 3 replicate wells at an FDR below 0.05. Positive clones also required significant expansion versus all other tandem wells and an odds ratio above 5. CDR3 homology was quantified as pairwise Levenshtein distance, calculated with the stringdist R package after three terminal residues were trimmed from each end. TCRdb retrieved this table from immuneACCESS and kept in-frame rearrangements only. Not all clones are present; in checked studies, unresolved V genes account for under half, and no reason is known for the remainder. V and J calls plus clone size are reproduced from that table; the DNA served to infer D and trimming. The sample table holds more than 20,000 clones, of which roughly 70% were seen once. Roughly 13% of the sample is in the top ten clones.

As for this clone: Its antigen is unknown. Per-base qualities were not stored, and no clone one base away is much larger.

Reading from cysteine to phenylalanine, the CDR3 counts 13 amino acids. Left in the record is the CDR3 DNA by itself, 39 bases read in frame from the first base. In the germline V gene, CDR1 corresponds to SGHDN and CDR2 to FVKESK. V lost 4 bases and J lost 8 bases; the stretch between them is 9 bases long. The specimen was CD4+ T cells from PBMCs, cultured in vitro. The chain joins TRBV14 to TRBJ1-6; possibly the D gene is TRBD1, per 6 matching bases. The receptor's source is a human donor in good health. The CDR3 in this case is CASSLRTDSPLHF. The nucleotide sequence is TGTGCCAGCAGCCTACGGACAGATTCACCCCTCCACTTT.